This T cell receptor beta chain was retrieved from a study of OX40 agonist ivuxolimab in advanced cancers. At the level of the study: Dose-escalation patients suffered from hepatocellular carcinoma, melanoma, renal cell or head and neck cancer. Among those enrolled, mean age was about 62 years (range about 23 to 85) and approximately 80% were male. Findings of the study overall: CD8+ T cells showed, on average, more clonal expansion than CD4+ cells. Dose levels from 0.1 to 3.0 mg/kg saw CD4+ and CD8+ blood T cells expand clonally by week 6.

The table came from immunoSEQ multiplex PCR; TCRdb's copy has only in-frame clones and leaves some out. The sample lists fewer than 50,000 clones, approximately 90% occurring once. On this clone: No antigen is known for it.

CDR3 size: 15 residues. The germline V gene encodes CDR1 MGHRA and CDR2 YSYEKL. V was trimmed by 4 bases and J by 5 bases, leaving 17 bases between them. The sample consisted of CD4+ or CD8+ T cells sorted from blood, taken in a trial of the OX40 agonist ivuxolimab. This sequence joins TRBV4-1 and TRBJ1-1; no firm D call. This clonotype was sampled from an adult with an advanced solid tumor such as melanoma, head and neck, liver or kidney cancer. CDR3 residues: CASSPSAGGGTEAFF. DNA for the CDR3: TGCGCCAGCAGCCCCTCCGCCGGCGGTGGAACTGAAGCTTTCTTT.